The clone carrying this TCR beta chain has only a few counts. The sample comes from a study of blood T cells in healthy people across ages. The trim removed 4 bases at V and 4 bases at J, leaving 6 bases unmatched. Germline V CDR1 and CDR2: MGHRA, YSYEKL. The CDR3 extends over 15 amino acids. A sample-barcoded 5' primer and a J-beta primer mix were used in a second PCR of roughly 7 to 11 cycles. TCRdb independently ran MiXCR on the 5' RACE reads; one entry per CDR3 protein. The sample comprises 1.5 million to 2 million distinct CDR3 sequences, about 31% of which are singletons, and about 10% rests with the top ten.

This rearrangement joins TRBV4-1 to TRBJ2-3; TRBD2 agrees at 9 bases. The sequenced sample was blood. This sequence was found in a woman aged 25 to 45 in good health. CDR3 sequence reads: CASSRGLAFSDTQYF. As DNA, the CDR3 is TGCGCCAGCAGCCGGGGACTAGCTTTCTCAGATACGCAGTATTTT.